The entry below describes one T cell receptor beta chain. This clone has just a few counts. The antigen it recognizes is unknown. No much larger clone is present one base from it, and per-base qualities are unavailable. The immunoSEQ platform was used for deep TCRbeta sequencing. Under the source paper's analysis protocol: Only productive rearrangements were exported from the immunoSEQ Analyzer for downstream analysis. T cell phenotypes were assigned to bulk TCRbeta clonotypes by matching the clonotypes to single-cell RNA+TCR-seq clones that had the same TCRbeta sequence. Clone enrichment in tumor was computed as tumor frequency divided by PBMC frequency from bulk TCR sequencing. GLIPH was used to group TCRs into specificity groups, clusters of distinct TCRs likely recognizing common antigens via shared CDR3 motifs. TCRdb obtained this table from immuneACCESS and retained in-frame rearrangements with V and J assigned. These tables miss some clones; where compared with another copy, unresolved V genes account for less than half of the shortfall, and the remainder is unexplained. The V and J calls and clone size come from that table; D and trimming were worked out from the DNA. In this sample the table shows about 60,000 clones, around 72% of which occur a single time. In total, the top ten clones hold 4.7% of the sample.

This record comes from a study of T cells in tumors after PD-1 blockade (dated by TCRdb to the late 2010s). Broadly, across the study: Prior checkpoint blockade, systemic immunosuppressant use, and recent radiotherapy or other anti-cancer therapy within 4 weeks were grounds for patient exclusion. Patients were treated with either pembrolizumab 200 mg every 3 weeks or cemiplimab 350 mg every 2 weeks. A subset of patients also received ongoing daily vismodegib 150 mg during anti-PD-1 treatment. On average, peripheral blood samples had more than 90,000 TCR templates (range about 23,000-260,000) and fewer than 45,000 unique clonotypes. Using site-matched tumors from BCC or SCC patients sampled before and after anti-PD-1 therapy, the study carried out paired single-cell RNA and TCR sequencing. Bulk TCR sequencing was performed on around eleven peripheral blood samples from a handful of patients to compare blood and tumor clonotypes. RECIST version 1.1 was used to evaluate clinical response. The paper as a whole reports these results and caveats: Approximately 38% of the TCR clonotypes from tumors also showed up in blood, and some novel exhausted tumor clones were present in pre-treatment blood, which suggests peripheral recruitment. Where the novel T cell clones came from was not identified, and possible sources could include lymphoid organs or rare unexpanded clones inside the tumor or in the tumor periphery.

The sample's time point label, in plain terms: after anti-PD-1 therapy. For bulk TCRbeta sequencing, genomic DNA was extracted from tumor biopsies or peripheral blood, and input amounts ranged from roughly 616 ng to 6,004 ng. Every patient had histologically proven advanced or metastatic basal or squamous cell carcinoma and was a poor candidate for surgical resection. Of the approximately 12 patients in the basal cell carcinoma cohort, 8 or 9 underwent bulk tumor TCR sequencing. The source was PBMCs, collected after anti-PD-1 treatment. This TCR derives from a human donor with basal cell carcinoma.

The CDR3: CASSLVRDAYGYTF. The nucleotide sequence reads as follows: TGTGCCAGCAGCTTAGTCCGGGACGCCTATGGCTACACCTTC. This receptor chain uses TRBV7-2 and TRBJ1-2, with TRBD1 perhaps the D gene, on 5 matching bases. V and J are truncated by 1 base and 4 bases respectively, leaving an intervening sequence of 10 bases. The CDR3 goes from the cysteine to the phenylalanine over 14 residues. Only the CDR3 portion is preserved as DNA: 42 bases, with reading frame beginning at the first base. Reading the germline V gene gives CDR1 SGHTA and CDR2 FQGNSA.